This T cell receptor (beta chain) was sequenced for a study of T cells after yellow fever vaccination. Whole-study context: Those fractions that held only low numbers of cells were prepared using the SMART-Seq v4 Ultra Low Input RNA kit.

Trimming removed 1 base from V and 7 bases from J, with 13 bases in between. The CDR3 has 14 amino acids. Germline assignment: CDR1 SEHNR and CDR2 FQNEAQ (reference sequence). This clonotype was recorded many times. Its antigen is unidentified. MiXCR was run by TCRdb on the 5' RACE reads, yielding one entry per CDR3 protein. The table lists some 340,000 distinct CDR3 sequences, approximately 4% of them singletons, with just under 25% in the top ten. General study results and limits: Among primary-vaccination clones, most reappeared after the booster, at approximately 97% for CD4 and more than 75% for CD8. A faster peak, day 5 versus 15, was reached by the weaker secondary response.

This clonotype was sampled from a man aged 18 to 30 who received the YFV17D yellow fever vaccine. The chain carries TRBV7-9 and TRBJ1-1; D remains ambiguous. The sequencing used PBMCs, collected 5 days after the yellow fever booster vaccination. CDR3 region: CASSLDGVLDEAFF. The DNA for the CDR3 is TGTGCCAGCAGCTTAGACGGCGTGTTGGATGAAGCTTTCTTT.